The clone carrying this T cell receptor beta chain was counted at least ten times. Antigen specificity is unknown. This entry is derived from a study of CD8 T cells in ankylosing spondylitis. Study conclusions and caveats: Blood of patients with ankylosing spondylitis appeared to be characterized by a TCR beta motif of several highly homologous variants. Certain motif variants had earlier appeared in reactive arthritis synovial fluid and blood.

Using quantitative 5'-RACE with molecular barcodes, the authors made TCR beta libraries. TCRdb called the 5' RACE reads again in MiXCR, with one record for every CDR3 protein. The sample has around 35,000 distinct CDR3 sequences, more than 9.5% seen once. The germline CDR1 and CDR2 sequences are SQVTM and ANQGSEA. The V and J ends lost 7 bases and 3 bases, in that order; junction bases with no gene match: 10. This CDR3 contains 15 residues. The chain links TRBV29-1 to TRBJ1-3, with TRBD1 matching over 9 bases. The receptor was isolated from a male donor with ankylosing spondylitis. Sequencing was carried out using synovial fluid, either unsorted or a sorted T cell fraction (not recorded which). In DNA, the CDR3 is TGCAGCGCACGGCCACAGGGGGCGCGTGGAAACACCATATATTTT. This encodes CSARPQGARGNTIYF. The complete variable domain, with remaining parts taken from reference TRBV29-1 and TRBJ1-3, reads SAVISQKPSRDICQRGTSLTIQCQVDSQVTMMFWYRQQPGQSLTLIATANQGSEATYESGFVIDKFPISRPNLTFSTLTVSNMSPEDSSIYLCSARPQGARGNTIYFGEGSWLTVV.